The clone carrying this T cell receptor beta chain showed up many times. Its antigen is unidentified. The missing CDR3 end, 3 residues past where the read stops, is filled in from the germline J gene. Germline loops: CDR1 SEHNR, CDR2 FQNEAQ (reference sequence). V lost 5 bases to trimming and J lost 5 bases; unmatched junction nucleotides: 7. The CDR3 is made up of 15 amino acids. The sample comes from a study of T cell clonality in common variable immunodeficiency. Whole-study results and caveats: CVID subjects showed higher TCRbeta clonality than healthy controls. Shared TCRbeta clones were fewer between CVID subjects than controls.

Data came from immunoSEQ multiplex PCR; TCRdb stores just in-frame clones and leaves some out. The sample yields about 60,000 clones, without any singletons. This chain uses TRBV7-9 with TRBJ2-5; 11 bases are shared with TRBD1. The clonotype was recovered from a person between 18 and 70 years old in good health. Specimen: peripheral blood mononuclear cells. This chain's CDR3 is CASSVGTGGTETQYF. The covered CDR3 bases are TGTGCCAGCAGCGTCGGGACAGGGGGGACGGAGACC.